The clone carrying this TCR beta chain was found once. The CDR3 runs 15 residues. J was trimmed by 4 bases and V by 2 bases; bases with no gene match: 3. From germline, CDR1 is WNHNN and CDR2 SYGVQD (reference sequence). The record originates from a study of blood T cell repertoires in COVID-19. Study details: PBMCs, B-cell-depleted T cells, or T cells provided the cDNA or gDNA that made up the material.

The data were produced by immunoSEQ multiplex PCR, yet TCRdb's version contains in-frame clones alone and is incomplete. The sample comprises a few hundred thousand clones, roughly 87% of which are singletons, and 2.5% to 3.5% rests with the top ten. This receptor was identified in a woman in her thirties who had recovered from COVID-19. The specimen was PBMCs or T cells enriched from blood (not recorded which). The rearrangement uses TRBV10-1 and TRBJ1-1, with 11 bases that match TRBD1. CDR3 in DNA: TGCGCCAGCAGTGAGGCAGGGACAGGGGGCACTGAAGCTTTCTTT. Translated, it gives CASSEAGTGGTEAFF.